This T cell receptor beta chain was profiled in a study of T cell responses to AZD1222 COVID-19 vaccine. Overall study context: Second doses that came at about 4 or about 12 weeks were put together.

V lost 0 bases, J lost 4 bases, and 14 bases lay in between. There are 16 residues in the CDR3. From germline, CDR1 is SGHRS and CDR2 YFSETQ. Points on this clone: Its antigen is unknown.

Overall study findings and caveats: Regions 160-218 and 743-854 held dominance among vaccine-associated CD4 TCRs, which spanned spike.

Measured with immunoSEQ multiplex PCR; TCRdb has only the in-frame clones, and not every one. The table has about 170,000 clones, approximately 90% seen once. The chain links TRBV5-1 to TRBJ1-3; D not certain. The material sequenced was peripheral blood, taken on day 0 of AZD1222 vaccination. The receptor comes from an adult in good health. CDR3 sequence reads: CASSLEAGALGNTIYF. CDR3 coding DNA: TGCGCCAGCAGCTTGGAGGCGGGAGCTCTGGGAAACACCATATATTTT.